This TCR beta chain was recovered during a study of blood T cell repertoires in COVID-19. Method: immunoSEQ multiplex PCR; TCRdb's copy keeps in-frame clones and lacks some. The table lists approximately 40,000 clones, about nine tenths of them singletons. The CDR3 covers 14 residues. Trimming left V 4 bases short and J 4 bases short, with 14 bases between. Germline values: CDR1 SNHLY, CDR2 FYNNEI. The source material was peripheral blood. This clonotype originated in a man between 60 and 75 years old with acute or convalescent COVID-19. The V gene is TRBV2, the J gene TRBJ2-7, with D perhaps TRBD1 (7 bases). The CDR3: CASSGDPGGYEQYF. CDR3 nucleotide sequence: TGTGCCAGCAGTGGGGACCCAGGGGGGTACGAGCAGTACTTC.